Listed here are 10 T cell receptor beta chains from one sample, sequenced in a study of blood T cell repertoires in COVID-19 (dated by TCRdb to 2019 to 2021). The library was made by the immunoSEQ multiplex PCR assay. The table comes from immuneACCESS by way of TCRdb, which keeps in-frame sequences with V and J called. Part of the clones is missing from these tables; in studies checked, under half for an unresolved V gene and the rest for unknown reasons. In all, the sample holds roughly 250,000 clones, and roughly 91% of those were seen once. 0.99% of the sample is in the top ten clones. The specimen sequenced was peripheral blood. The receptors stem from a woman aged 40 to 49 who had recovered from COVID-19.

The V and J genes are TRBV5-1 and TRBJ2-1; D perhaps matches TRBD2 (7 bases). This CDR3 spans 15 amino acids. V shed 3 bases and J shed 3 bases, with 13 bases lying between them. Germline values: CDR1 SGHRS, CDR2 YFSETQ. CDR3 sequence (DNA): TGCGCCAGCAGCTACAGGGCGGGAGACTACAATGAGCAGTTCTTC. This sequence encodes CASSYRAGDYNEQFF.

The chain uses TRBV10-3 and TRBJ1-2; 7 bases are a match to TRBD1. This CDR3 comprises 13 residues. Germline-derived CDR1 and CDR2 are ENHRY and SYGVKD. J gave up 8 bases and V 3 bases, and 6 bases lay outside the gene matches. The CDR3 loop is CAISDRQGGGYTF. DNA for the CDR3: TGTGCCATCAGTGATCGACAGGGCGGGGGCTACACCTTC.

This clone was seen once. This sequence joins TRBV18 and TRBJ1-1; no clear D gene. Germline-derived CDR1 and CDR2 are KGHSH and LQKENI. This CDR3 has 13 residues. The V end lost 6 bases, the J end lost 7 bases, and 15 bases lay between the germline ends. CDR3 nucleotide sequence: TGTGCCAGCTCGGCTGGGGTTCGGGGTGAAGCTTTCTTT. Its translation is CASSAGVRGEAFF.

The chain combines TRBV7-9 with TRBJ2-3; 10 bases are shared with TRBD1. V lost 7 bases to trimming and J lost 5 bases; unmatched junction nucleotides: 12. The CDR3 consists of 16 residues. Germline V gene lookup returns CDR1 SEHNR and CDR2 FQNEAQ (reference sequence). The CDR3 region is CASNPARDRGLDTQYF. In DNA form, the CDR3 reads TGTGCCAGCAACCCCGCCCGGGACAGGGGTTTAGATACGCAGTATTTT.

The J gene is TRBJ1-3, the V gene TRBV4-2, with D perhaps TRBD1 (5 bases). This CDR3 contains 18 residues. Germline lookup yields CDR1 LGHNA and CDR2 YNFKEQ. V lost 0 bases, J lost 0 bases, and 15 bases lay in between. As DNA, the CDR3 is TGTGCCAGCAGCCAAGATCGGGGGGGAGACTCCTCTGGAAACACCATATATTTT. It is translated as CASSQDRGGDSSGNTIYF.

The chain recombines TRBV10-3 with TRBJ1-1; D gene ambiguous. V lost 0 bases and J lost 4, with 6 bases in between. Germline lookup yields CDR1 ENHRY and CDR2 SYGVKD. There are 13 residues in the CDR3. CDR3 in amino acids: CAISESSGTEAFF. The CDR3 coding sequence is TGTGCCATCAGTGAGTCGTCGGGCACTGAAGCTTTCTTT.

J is TRBJ1-1 and V is TRBV21-1. TRBV21-1 is recorded as a pseudogene. The CDR3 covers 12 residues. The CDR3 region has the DNA TGTGCCAGCAGCCACGGGCGGGGTGACGCTTTCTTT. Its protein is CASSHGRGDAFF.

The rearrangement uses TRBV6-4 and TRBJ1-2, with a weak D call TRBD1 (5 bases). The CDR3 totals 13 residues. The germline V gene encodes CDR1 MRHNA and CDR2 SNTAGT. V shed 6 bases and J shed 4 bases, with 12 bases lying between them. CDR3 nucleotide sequence: TGTGCCAGCAGCCGGTGGGGCGGCTATGGCTACACCTTC. Translating gives CASSRWGGYGYTF.

The CDR3 reads CASSVGPFGLATTYEQYF. CDR3 sequence (DNA): TGTGCCAGCAGCGTAGGCCCCTTTGGACTAGCGACAACCTACGAGCAGTACTTC. The chain links TRBV9 to TRBJ2-7; 9 positions match TRBD2. Germline V CDR1 and CDR2: SGDLS, YYNGEE. The V and J ends lost 0 bases and 2 bases, in that order; junction bases with no gene match: 12. The CDR3 length is 18 residues.

This CDR3 is CASSVRGGSGSTTDTQYF. The CDR3 DNA reads TGTGCCAGCAGCGTGCGGGGGGGTAGCGGGAGTACTACAGATACGCAGTATTTT. This sequence joins TRBV9 and TRBJ2-3; the match to TRBD2 covers 9 bases. Germline V gene lookup returns CDR1 SGDLS and CDR2 YYNGEE. The CDR3 has 18 residues. V was clipped by 2 bases and J by 3 bases; unmatched bases: 13.